This entry concerns a single T cell receptor (beta chain). What it binds is unknown. The data derive from a study of shared clonotypes between healthy human individuals. Deep-level settings were used for running the assay. Genomic DNA of each subset was evenly split across several immunoSEQ plates. Assay: immunoSEQ multiplex PCR; the TCRdb copy retains only in-frame clones and omits some. The table shows roughly 490,000 clones, with around 80% occurring only once. The unsorted samples took 90 million or so PBMCs to get genomic DNA. The study's findings and limits: Clonotype sharing across donors was expected to vary with sequencing depth.

Germline CDR1 and CDR2: GTSNPN and SVGIG (reference sequence). The CDR3 runs 12 residues. Trimming removed 1 base from V and 4 bases from J, with 6 bases in between. This clonotype was obtained from a woman aged 40 to 55 in good health. Some clones in this sample may be carry-over from other donors' samples. The specimen was PBMCs. V gene TRBV30 combines with J gene TRBJ2-3; D call uncertain. The DNA for the CDR3 is TGTGCCTGGAGTGGCGCGGCAGATACGCAGTATTTT. This translates into CAWSGAADTQYF.